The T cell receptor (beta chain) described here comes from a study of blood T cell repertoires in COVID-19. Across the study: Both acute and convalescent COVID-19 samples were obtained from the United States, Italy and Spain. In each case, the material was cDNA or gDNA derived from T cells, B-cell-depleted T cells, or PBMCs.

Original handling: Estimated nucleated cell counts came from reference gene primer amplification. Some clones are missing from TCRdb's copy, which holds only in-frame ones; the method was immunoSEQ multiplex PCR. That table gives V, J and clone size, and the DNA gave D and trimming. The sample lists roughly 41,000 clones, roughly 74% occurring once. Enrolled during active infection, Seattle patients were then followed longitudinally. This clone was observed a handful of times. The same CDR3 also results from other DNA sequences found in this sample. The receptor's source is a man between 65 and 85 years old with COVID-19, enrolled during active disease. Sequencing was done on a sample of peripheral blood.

CDR3 coding DNA: TGCAGTGCCTCGGGGGACTATGGCTACACCTTC. Its translation is CSASGDYGYTF. The genes are TRBV20-1 and TRBJ1-2, with D tentatively TRBD1 (5 bases). Between the trimmed V and J ends, which lost 6 bases and 3 bases, there was a span of 8 bases. CDR3 length equals 11 residues. Looked up from germline, CDR1 is DFQATT and CDR2 is SNEGSKA (reference sequence).